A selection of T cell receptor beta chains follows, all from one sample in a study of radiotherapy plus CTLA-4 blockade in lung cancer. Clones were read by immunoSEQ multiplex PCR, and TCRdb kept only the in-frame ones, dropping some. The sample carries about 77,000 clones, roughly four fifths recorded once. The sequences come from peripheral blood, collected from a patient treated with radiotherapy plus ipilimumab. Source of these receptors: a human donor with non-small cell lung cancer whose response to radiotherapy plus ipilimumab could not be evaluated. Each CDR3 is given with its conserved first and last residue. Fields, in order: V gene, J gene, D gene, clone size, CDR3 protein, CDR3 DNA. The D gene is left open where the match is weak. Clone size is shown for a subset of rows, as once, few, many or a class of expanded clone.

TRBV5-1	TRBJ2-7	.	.	CASSRAGSYEQYF	TGCGCCAGCAGCAGAGCGGGCTCCTACGAGCAGTACTTC
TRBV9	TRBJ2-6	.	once	CATSQGSGANVLTF	TGTGCCACCAGCCAGGGCTCTGGGGCCAACGTCCTGACTTTC
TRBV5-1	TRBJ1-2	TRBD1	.	CASSPAGTGTNYGYTF	TGCGCCAGCAGCCCAGCCGGGACAGGGACGAACTATGGCTACACCTTC
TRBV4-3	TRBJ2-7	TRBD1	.	CASSPGQGPSYEQYF	TGCGCCAGCAGCCCGGGACAGGGGCCCTCCTACGAGCAGTACTTC
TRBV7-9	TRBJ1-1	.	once	CASSLQGSTEAFF	TGTGCCAGCAGCTTACAGGGATCCACTGAAGCTTTCTTT
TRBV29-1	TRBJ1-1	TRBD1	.	CSGDRANTEAFF	TGCAGCGGGGACAGGGCAAACACTGAAGCTTTCTTT
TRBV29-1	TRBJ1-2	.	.	CSVEPGFEGGYTF	TGCAGCGTTGAACCGGGATTTGAGGGTGGCTACACCTTC
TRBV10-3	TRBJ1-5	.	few	CAISESGGTEGNQPQHF	TGTGCCATCAGTGAGTCGGGGGGGACGGAGGGCAATCAGCCCCAGCATTTT
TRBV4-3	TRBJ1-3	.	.	CASSLYSHGQLGNTIYF	TGCGCCAGCAGCCTCTACAGCCACGGACAACTTGGAAACACCATATATTTT
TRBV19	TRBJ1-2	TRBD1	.	CASSTRGQTYDYGYTF	TGTGCCAGTAGTACCCGGGGACAGACTTACGACTATGGCTACACCTTC
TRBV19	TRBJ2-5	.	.	CASSSSQETQYF	TGTGCCAGTAGTTCCAGCCAAGAGACCCAGTACTTC
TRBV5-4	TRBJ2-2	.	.	CASSLRQGTGELFF	TGTGCCAGCAGCTTGCGGCAGGGGACCGGGGAGCTGTTTTTT
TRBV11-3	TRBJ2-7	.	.	CASSLGSQQGSEQYF	TGTGCCAGCAGCCTTGGGAGCCAACAGGGAAGCGAGCAGTACTTC